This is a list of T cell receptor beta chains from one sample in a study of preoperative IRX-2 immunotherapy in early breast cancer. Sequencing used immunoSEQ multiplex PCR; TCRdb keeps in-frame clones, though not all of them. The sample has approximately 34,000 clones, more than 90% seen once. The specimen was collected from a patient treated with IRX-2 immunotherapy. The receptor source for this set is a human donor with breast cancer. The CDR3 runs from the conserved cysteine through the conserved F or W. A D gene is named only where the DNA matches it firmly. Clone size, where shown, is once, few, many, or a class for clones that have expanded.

CDR3 protein: CASSPRSPQNIQYF; CDR3 DNA: TGTGCCAGCTCACCCAGATCCCCGCAAAACATTCAGTACTTC; V gene: TRBV18; D gene: -; J gene: TRBJ2-4; clone size: -
CDR3 protein: CASSVVTGRETQYF; CDR3 DNA: TGTGCCAGCAGTGTGGTGACAGGGAGGGAGACCCAGTACTTC; V gene: TRBV2; D gene: -; J gene: TRBJ2-5; clone size: -
CDR3 protein: CASSPWDRGGAKNIQYF; CDR3 DNA: TGTGCCAGCTCACCCTGGGACCGGGGAGGCGCCAAAAACATTCAGTACTTC; V gene: TRBV18; D gene: -; J gene: TRBJ2-4; clone size: -
CDR3 protein: CASSSPLEKVADTQYF; CDR3 DNA: TGTGCCAGCAGCTCCCCCCTTGAAAAGGTCGCAGATACGCAGTATTTT; V gene: TRBV7-3; D gene: -; J gene: TRBJ2-3; clone size: -
CDR3 protein: CASSQEGQTELYEQYF; CDR3 DNA: TGTGCCAGCAGCCAGGAGGGACAGACTGAGCTGTACGAGCAGTACTTC; V gene: TRBV4-2; D gene: -; J gene: TRBJ2-7; clone size: -
CDR3 protein: CASIATGVVRGYTF; CDR3 DNA: TGTGCCAGTATCGCCACAGGGGTTGTACGGGGCTACACCTTC; V gene: TRBV19; D gene: TRBD1; J gene: TRBJ1-2; clone size: -
CDR3 protein: CATSRDRTESNTEAFF; CDR3 DNA: TGTGCCACCAGCAGAGATCGAACTGAGTCGAACACTGAAGCTTTCTTT; V gene: TRBV15; D gene: -; J gene: TRBJ1-1; clone size: -
CDR3 protein: CASSHGDSYEQYF; CDR3 DNA: TGTGCCAGCTCGCACGGGGATTCCTACGAGCAGTACTTC; V gene: TRBV18; D gene: -; J gene: TRBJ2-7; clone size: -
CDR3 protein: CASSQPGRGASYEQYF; CDR3 DNA: TGTGCCAGCAGCCAACCCGGGCGGGGCGCTTCCTACGAGCAGTACTTC; V gene: TRBV7-9; D gene: -; J gene: TRBJ2-7; clone size: once
CDR3 protein: CASSQDMSSRGYEQYF; CDR3 DNA: TGCGCCAGCAGCCAAGATATGTCTTCTCGCGGATACGAGCAGTACTTC; V gene: TRBV4-1; D gene: -; J gene: TRBJ2-7; clone size: -
CDR3 protein: CASSLLGGTDTEAFF; CDR3 DNA: TGTGCCAGCAGCTTATTGGGGGGGACAGACACTGAAGCTTTCTTT; V gene: TRBV7-9; D gene: TRBD1; J gene: TRBJ1-1; clone size: -
CDR3 protein: CASSLKGLVGEQFF; CDR3 DNA: TGTGCCAGCAGCTTAAAAGGACTAGTTGGGGAGCAGTTCTTC; V gene: TRBV7-6; D gene: TRBD2; J gene: TRBJ2-1; clone size: -
CDR3 protein: CASSQTGGGETQYF; CDR3 DNA: TGTGCCAGCTCACAGACAGGGGGCGGTGAGACCCAGTACTTC; V gene: TRBV18; D gene: TRBD1; J gene: TRBJ2-5; clone size: -
CDR3 protein: CASHDTGGIKAFF; CDR3 DNA: TGTGCCAGCCACGATACAGGGGGCATTAAGGCTTTCTTT; V gene: TRBV7-9; D gene: TRBD1; J gene: TRBJ1-1; clone size: -
CDR3 protein: CAISVRERGEAFF; CDR3 DNA: TGTGCCATCAGTGTAAGGGAGAGGGGTGAAGCTTTCTTT; V gene: TRBV10-3; D gene: -; J gene: TRBJ1-1; clone size: -
CDR3 protein: CASSIPGGGSYEQYF; CDR3 DNA: TGTGCCAGTAGTATCCCTGGTGGGGGCTCCTACGAGCAGTACTTC; V gene: TRBV19; D gene: -; J gene: TRBJ2-7; clone size: -
CDR3 protein: CASSLGPGTGPNTEAFF; CDR3 DNA: TGCGCCAGCAGCTTGGGCCCGGGGACAGGGCCGAACACTGAAGCTTTCTTT; V gene: TRBV5-1; D gene: TRBD1; J gene: TRBJ1-1; clone size: -
CDR3 protein: CASSQDRETGRSNQPQHF; CDR3 DNA: TGCGCCAGCAGCCAAGATAGGGAGACAGGGCGCAGCAATCAGCCCCAGCATTTT; V gene: TRBV4-1; D gene: TRBD1; J gene: TRBJ1-5; clone size: once
CDR3 protein: CASSFQHSNQPQHF; CDR3 DNA: TGTGCCAGCAGCTTTCAGCATAGCAATCAGCCCCAGCATTTT; V gene: TRBV7-8; D gene: -; J gene: TRBJ1-5; clone size: -
CDR3 protein: CASSFRGLAATDTQYF; CDR3 DNA: TGTGCCAGCAGCTTCCGGGGACTAGCGGCCACAGATACGCAGTATTTT; V gene: TRBV11-2; D gene: TRBD2; J gene: TRBJ2-3; clone size: once
CDR3 protein: CASSVAGGQDIQYF; CDR3 DNA: TGTGCCAGCAGTGTAGCAGGGGGCCAGGACATTCAGTACTTC; V gene: TRBV2; D gene: TRBD1; J gene: TRBJ2-4; clone size: -
CDR3 protein: CASSEASDTEAFF; CDR3 DNA: TGTGCCAGCAGTGAAGCGTCAGACACTGAAGCTTTCTTT; V gene: TRBV6-1; D gene: -; J gene: TRBJ1-1; clone size: -
CDR3 protein: CASSLTERGGFYEQYF; CDR3 DNA: TGTGCCAGCAGCCTCACGGAAAGGGGGGGATTCTACGAGCAGTACTTC; V gene: TRBV7-9; D gene: -; J gene: TRBJ2-7; clone size: once
CDR3 protein: CSARQESLHF; CDR3 DNA: TGCAGTGCCCGTCAGGAATCCCTCCACTTT; V gene: TRBV20-1; D gene: -; J gene: TRBJ1-6; clone size: -
CDR3 protein: CASMNPDGSYEQYF; CDR3 DNA: TGTGCCAGCATGAACCCGGACGGGTCCTACGAGCAGTACTTC; V gene: TRBV6-1; D gene: -; J gene: TRBJ2-7; clone size: -
CDR3 protein: CASSFGRDTEAFF; CDR3 DNA: TGTGCCAGCAGCTTTGGGAGGGACACTGAAGCTTTCTTT; V gene: TRBV11-1; D gene: -; J gene: TRBJ1-1; clone size: -
CDR3 protein: CASVDSFNYGYTF; CDR3 DNA: TGTGCCAGCGTAGACAGTTTTAACTATGGCTACACCTTC; V gene: TRBV9; D gene: -; J gene: TRBJ1-2; clone size: -
CDR3 protein: CASSSWEGQPQHF; CDR3 DNA: TGTGCCAGCAGCTCCTGGGAAGGACAGCCCCAGCATTTT; V gene: TRBV11-2; D gene: -; J gene: TRBJ1-5; clone size: -
CDR3 protein: CASSQAWDIQYF; CDR3 DNA: TGTGCCAGCAGCCAGGCTTGGGACATTCAGTACTTC; V gene: TRBV14; D gene: -; J gene: TRBJ2-4; clone size: -
CDR3 protein: CASSFDRANEQFF; CDR3 DNA: TGTGCCAGCAGCTTTGACAGGGCCAATGAGCAGTTCTTC; V gene: TRBV7-2; D gene: TRBD1; J gene: TRBJ2-1; clone size: -
CDR3 protein: CASSLPGRGKDTQYF; CDR3 DNA: TGTGCCAGCAGTTTGCCGGGACGTGGTAAAGATACGCAGTATTTT; V gene: TRBV28; D gene: -; J gene: TRBJ2-3; clone size: -
CDR3 protein: CSASQGGGYTF; CDR3 DNA: TGCAGTGCTAGCCAGGGAGGCGGCTACACCTTC; V gene: TRBV20-1; D gene: -; J gene: TRBJ1-2; clone size: -
CDR3 protein: CASSVQGVGTGELFF; CDR3 DNA: TGTGCCAGCAGCGTACAGGGAGTCGGCACCGGGGAGCTGTTTTTT; V gene: TRBV9; D gene: -; J gene: TRBJ2-2; clone size: -
CDR3 protein: CASSHIRNTEAFF; CDR3 DNA: TGTGCCAGCAGCCATATCAGGAACACTGAAGCTTTCTTT; V gene: TRBV14; D gene: -; J gene: TRBJ1-1; clone size: -
CDR3 protein: CASSQVRGINTGELFF; CDR3 DNA: TGTGCCAGCAGCCAAGTTCGGGGTATCAACACCGGGGAGCTGTTTTTT; V gene: TRBV14; D gene: -; J gene: TRBJ2-2; clone size: -
CDR3 protein: CASSLDRGMDTQYF; CDR3 DNA: TGCGCCAGCAGCCTTGACAGGGGGATGGATACGCAGTATTTT; V gene: TRBV4-1; D gene: TRBD1; J gene: TRBJ2-3; clone size: once
CDR3 protein: CASSYEGLPGNTIYF; CDR3 DNA: TGTGCCAGCAGTTACGAGGGTTTACCTGGAAACACCATATATTTT; V gene: TRBV6-5; D gene: -; J gene: TRBJ1-3; clone size: -
CDR3 protein: CAIADPNNEQFF; CDR3 DNA: TGTGCGATAGCGGACCCAAACAATGAGCAGTTCTTC; V gene: TRBV6-6; D gene: -; J gene: TRBJ2-1; clone size: -
CDR3 protein: CASSPLAGPDTQYF; CDR3 DNA: TGTGCCAGCAGCCCCCTAGCGGGACCAGATACGCAGTATTTT; V gene: TRBV9; D gene: TRBD2; J gene: TRBJ2-3; clone size: -
CDR3 protein: CASSLSWTRSEQYF; CDR3 DNA: TGCGCCAGCAGCTTGTCGTGGACTAGAAGCGAGCAGTACTTC; V gene: TRBV5-1; D gene: TRBD2; J gene: TRBJ2-7; clone size: once
CDR3 protein: CASSLGSGRISYNSPLHF; CDR3 DNA: TGTGCCAGCAGCTTAGGTAGCGGCCGAATCTCCTATAATTCACCCCTCCACTTT; V gene: TRBV7-9; D gene: -; J gene: TRBJ1-6; clone size: -
CDR3 protein: CASSLVGGRGGGRELFF; CDR3 DNA: TGTGCCAGCAGTTTGGTGGGAGGGCGAGGAGGGGGCCGGGAGCTGTTTTTT; V gene: TRBV27; D gene: -; J gene: TRBJ2-2; clone size: once
CDR3 protein: CATKGGASSYNEQFF; CDR3 DNA: TGTGCCACCAAAGGGGGGGCGAGCTCCTACAATGAGCAGTTCTTC; V gene: TRBV15; D gene: -; J gene: TRBJ2-1; clone size: -
CDR3 protein: CASSLSMGQGVEAFF; CDR3 DNA: TGTGCCAGCAGTTTATCGATGGGACAGGGGGTTGAAGCTTTCTTT; V gene: TRBV27; D gene: TRBD1; J gene: TRBJ1-1; clone size: -
CDR3 protein: CASSATGTADQAFF; CDR3 DNA: TGTGCCAGCAGCGCGACGGGGACGGCGGACCAAGCTTTCTTT; V gene: TRBV9; D gene: -; J gene: TRBJ1-1; clone size: -
CDR3 protein: CASSASGYEQYF; CDR3 DNA: TGTGCCAGCAGTGCATCAGGGTACGAGCAGTACTTC; V gene: TRBV25-1; D gene: -; J gene: TRBJ2-7; clone size: -
CDR3 protein: CASSDVSGELFF; CDR3 DNA: TGTGCCAGCAGTGACGTTAGCGGGGAGCTGTTTTTT; V gene: TRBV25-1; D gene: -; J gene: TRBJ2-2; clone size: -
CDR3 protein: CASSVSLDNEQFF; CDR3 DNA: TGTGCCAGCAGCGTTTCGTTGGACAATGAGCAGTTCTTC; V gene: TRBV9; D gene: -; J gene: TRBJ2-1; clone size: -
CDR3 protein: CASSAPDRPNYGYTF; CDR3 DNA: TGTGCCAGCAGCGCCCCGGACCGACCTAACTATGGCTACACCTTC; V gene: TRBV9; D gene: -; J gene: TRBJ1-2; clone size: -
CDR3 protein: CASSVSGQTGANVLTF; CDR3 DNA: TGTGCCAGCAGCGTTTCTGGCCAAACGGGGGCCAACGTCCTGACTTTC; V gene: TRBV9; D gene: -; J gene: TRBJ2-6; clone size: -
CDR3 protein: CASSEETSGGRNTQYF; CDR3 DNA: TGTGCCAGCAGTGAGGAGACTAGCGGGGGGCGGAATACGCAGTATTTT; V gene: TRBV6-1; D gene: TRBD2; J gene: TRBJ2-3; clone size: once
CDR3 protein: CASGRPPPPVVEQFF; CDR3 DNA: TGTGCCAGCGGACGACCACCCCCACCGGTGGTTGAGCAGTTCTTC; V gene: TRBV28; D gene: -; J gene: TRBJ2-1; clone size: once
CDR3 protein: CASSLKWGLHDPQFF; CDR3 DNA: TGTGCCAGCAGCTTAAAATGGGGGTTACATGACCCGCAGTTCTTC; V gene: TRBV7-3; D gene: -; J gene: TRBJ2-1; clone size: -